The subject of this entry is one T cell receptor (beta chain). Its specificity is unknown. This sample stems from a study of blood T cells in healthy people across ages. For the second PCR, which ran for roughly 7 to 11 cycles, a sample-barcoded 5' primer and a J-beta primer mix were used. In TCRdb, the 5' RACE reads were re-called with MiXCR into one record per CDR3 protein. The data show hundreds of thousands of distinct CDR3 sequences, around 52% seen once. General study points: Donors of long life had a larger count of naive CD4+ cells and greater diversity than aged donors.

The sample comprised blood. The sequence was obtained from a woman of 80 years or more in good health.

CDR3 region: CASSERKGDTEAFF. The DNA for the CDR3 is TGTGCCAGCAGTGAACGAAAAGGGGACACTGAAGCTTTCTTT. The chain has TRBV2 and TRBJ1-1; D might be TRBD1 (5 bases). V lost 2 bases, J lost 3 bases, and 10 bases lay in between. The length of the CDR3 is 14 residues. The germline V gene encodes CDR1 SNHLY and CDR2 FYNNEI.